Given below is one TCR beta chain in context. The time point is: patch test 3, about 24 weeks after DPC sensitization. Treatment of the sample: therapeutic diphenylcyclopropenone sensitization with weekly scalp DPC. Each donor was an alopecia patient between 18 and 70 years of age who qualified for DPC. Total RNA came from unfractionated whole blood. The data originate from a study of human T cells and chemical hapten exposure. Study overall: Small volume differences among pooled libraries mainly caused per-sample TCR yield variation.

TCRdb used MiXCR to reprocess the RACE reads, holding one entry per CDR3 protein. This sample has about 200,000 distinct CDR3 sequences, with roughly a quarter found just once. The material was whole blood, obtained in connection with sensitization to the hapten diphenylcyclopropenone (DPC). The TCR was taken from a woman aged 40-49 years with alopecia areata. Some clones in this sample may be carry-over from other donors' samples.

The CDR3 sequence is CASSLSSGINSYEQYF. In DNA, the CDR3 is TGTGCCAGCAGTCTCTCTAGCGGGATTAACTCCTACGAGCAGTACTTC. The chain couples TRBV6-2 or TRBV6-3 to TRBJ2-7, with TRBD2 identical over 9 bases. Looked up from germline, CDR1 is MNHEY and CDR2 is SVGEGT. V shed 5 bases, J shed 0 bases, and the junction held 8 bases outside the gene matches. The CDR3 spans 16 residues.